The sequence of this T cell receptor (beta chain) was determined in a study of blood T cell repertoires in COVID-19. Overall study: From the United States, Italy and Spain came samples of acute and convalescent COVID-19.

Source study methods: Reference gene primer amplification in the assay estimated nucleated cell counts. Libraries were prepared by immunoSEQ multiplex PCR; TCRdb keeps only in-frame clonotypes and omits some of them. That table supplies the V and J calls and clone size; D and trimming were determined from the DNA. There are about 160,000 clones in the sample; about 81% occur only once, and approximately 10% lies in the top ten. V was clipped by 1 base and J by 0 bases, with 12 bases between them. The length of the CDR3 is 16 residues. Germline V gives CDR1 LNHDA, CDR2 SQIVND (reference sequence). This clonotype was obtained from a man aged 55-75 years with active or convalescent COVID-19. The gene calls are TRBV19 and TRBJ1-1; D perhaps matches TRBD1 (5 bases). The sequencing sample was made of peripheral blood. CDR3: CASSIGLAGMNTEAFF. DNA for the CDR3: TGTGCCAGTAGTATAGGGTTGGCAGGGATGAACACTGAAGCTTTCTTT. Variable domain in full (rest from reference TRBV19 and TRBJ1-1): DGGITQSPKYLFRKEGQNVTLSCEQNLNHDAMYWYRQDPGQGLRLIYYSQIVNDFQKGDIAEGYSVSREKKESFPLTVTSAQKNPTAFYLCASSIGLAGMNTEAFFGQGTRLTVV.